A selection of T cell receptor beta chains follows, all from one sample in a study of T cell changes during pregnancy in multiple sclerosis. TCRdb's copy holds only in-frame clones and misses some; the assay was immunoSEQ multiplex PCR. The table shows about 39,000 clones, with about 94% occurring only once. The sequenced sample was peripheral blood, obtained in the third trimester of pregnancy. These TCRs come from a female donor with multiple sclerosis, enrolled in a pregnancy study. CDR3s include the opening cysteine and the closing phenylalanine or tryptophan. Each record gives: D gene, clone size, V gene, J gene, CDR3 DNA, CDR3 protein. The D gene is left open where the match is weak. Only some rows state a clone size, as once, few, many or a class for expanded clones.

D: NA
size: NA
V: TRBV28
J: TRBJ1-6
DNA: TGTGCCAGCAGCCCTACTTGGGGGCAGTACAATTCACCCCTCCACTTT
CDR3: CASSPTWGQYNSPLHF

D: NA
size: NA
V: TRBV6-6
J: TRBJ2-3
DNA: TGTGCCAGCAGTGAGGGGGAATTTAGCACAGATACGCAGTATTTT
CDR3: CASSEGEFSTDTQYF

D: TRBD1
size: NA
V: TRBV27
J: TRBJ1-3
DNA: TGTGCCAGCAGCGGACAGGGGACGACTGGAAACACCATATATTTT
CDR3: CASSGQGTTGNTIYF

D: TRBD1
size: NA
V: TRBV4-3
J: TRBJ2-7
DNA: TGCGCCAGCAGCCAGGGATGGGGACAGGGGTTCTACGAGCAGTACTTC
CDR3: CASSQGWGQGFYEQYF

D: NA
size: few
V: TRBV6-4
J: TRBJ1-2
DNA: TGTGCCAGCAGTGACTCCTTGGGAGTCGGAGGCTCTGGCTACACCTTC
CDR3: CASSDSLGVGGSGYTF

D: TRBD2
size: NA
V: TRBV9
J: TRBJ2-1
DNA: TGTGCCAGCAGCGTAGATCCAGCGGGGGGGGTAAGAAATGAGCAGTTCTTC
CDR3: CASSVDPAGGVRNEQFF

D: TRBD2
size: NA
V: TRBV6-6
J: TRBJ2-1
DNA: TGTGCCAGCAAACGAAGCGGGGGATTAGGTAATGAGCAGTTCTTC
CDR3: CASKRSGGLGNEQFF

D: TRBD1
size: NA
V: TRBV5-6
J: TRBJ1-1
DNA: TGTGCCAGCAGCCCGGCCGGCCCGGGACAGGCTTTCTTT
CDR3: CASSPAGPGQAFF

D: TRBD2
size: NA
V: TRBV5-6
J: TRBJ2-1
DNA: TGTGCCAGCAGTACCGGGACTAGCTTTACCGATGAGCAGTTCTTC
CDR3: CASSTGTSFTDEQFF

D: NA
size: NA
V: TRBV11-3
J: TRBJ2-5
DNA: TGTGCCAGCAGCCCCGGCCAAGAGACCCAGTACTTC
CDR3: CASSPGQETQYF

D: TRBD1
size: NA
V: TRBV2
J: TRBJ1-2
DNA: TGTGCCTCAATCGAGGACGGGACAGGGGGGATTAACTATGGCTACACCTTC
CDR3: CASIEDGTGGINYGYTF

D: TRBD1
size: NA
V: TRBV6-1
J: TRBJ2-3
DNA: TGTGCCAGCAGTGGGGACAGAACTAGCACAGATACGCAGTATTTT
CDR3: CASSGDRTSTDTQYF

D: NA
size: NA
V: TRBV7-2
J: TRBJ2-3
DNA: TGTGCCAGCAGCTTATTAGGGGGGGCCCTATCGGATACGCAGTATTTT
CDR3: CASSLLGGALSDTQYF

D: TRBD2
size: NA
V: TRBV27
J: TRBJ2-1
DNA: TGTGCCAGCAGTCTCCCGACTAGCGGAGCCCCCTCGTCCTACAATGAGCAGTTCTTC
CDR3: CASSLPTSGAPSSYNEQFF

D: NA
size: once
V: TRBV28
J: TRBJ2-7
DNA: TGTGCCAGCAGTTTATCCCGCTACGAGCAGTACTTC
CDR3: CASSLSRYEQYF

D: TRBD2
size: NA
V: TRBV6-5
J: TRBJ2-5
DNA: TGTGCCAGCAGTAACCTAGCGGGGGCTCGGGAGACCCAGTACTTC
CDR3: CASSNLAGARETQYF

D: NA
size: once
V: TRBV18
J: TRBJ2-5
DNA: TGTGCCAGCTCACCACCAACAGGGCGGGCAGAGACCCAGTACTTC
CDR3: CASSPPTGRAETQYF

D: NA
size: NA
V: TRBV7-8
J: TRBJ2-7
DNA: TGTGCCAGCAGCTTAGGGACAGAATACGAGCAGTACTTC
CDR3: CASSLGTEYEQYF

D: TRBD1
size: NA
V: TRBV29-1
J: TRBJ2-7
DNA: TGCAGCGTCATCGGACAGGGGTCCTACGAGCAGTACTTC
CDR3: CSVIGQGSYEQYF

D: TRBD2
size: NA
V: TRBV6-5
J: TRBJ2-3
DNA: TGTGCCAGCAGTCGCGAGAGCGCGGGGGATAATACGCAGTATTTT
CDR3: CASSRESAGDNTQYF

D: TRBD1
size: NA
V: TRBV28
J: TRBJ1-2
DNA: TGTGCCAGCAGTTCTGGACAGGGGGTGTATGGCTACACCTTC
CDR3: CASSSGQGVYGYTF

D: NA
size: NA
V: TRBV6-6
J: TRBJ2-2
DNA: TGTGCCAGCAGTTACTCGGAGACCGGGGAGCTGTTTTTT
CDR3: CASSYSETGELFF

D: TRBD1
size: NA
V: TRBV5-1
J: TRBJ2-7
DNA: TGCGCCAGCAGCCAAGGAAGGACAGGGAAGGTATACGAGCAGTACTTC
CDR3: CASSQGRTGKVYEQYF

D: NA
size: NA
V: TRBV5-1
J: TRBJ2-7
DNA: TGCGCCAGCAGTCCCTCGACAGGCCCACCCTACGAGCAGTACTTC
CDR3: CASSPSTGPPYEQYF

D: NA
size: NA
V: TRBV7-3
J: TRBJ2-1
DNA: TGTGCCAGCAGCCCACAGCGTGGGGCGAACGCTTACAATGAGCAGTTCTTC
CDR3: CASSPQRGANAYNEQFF